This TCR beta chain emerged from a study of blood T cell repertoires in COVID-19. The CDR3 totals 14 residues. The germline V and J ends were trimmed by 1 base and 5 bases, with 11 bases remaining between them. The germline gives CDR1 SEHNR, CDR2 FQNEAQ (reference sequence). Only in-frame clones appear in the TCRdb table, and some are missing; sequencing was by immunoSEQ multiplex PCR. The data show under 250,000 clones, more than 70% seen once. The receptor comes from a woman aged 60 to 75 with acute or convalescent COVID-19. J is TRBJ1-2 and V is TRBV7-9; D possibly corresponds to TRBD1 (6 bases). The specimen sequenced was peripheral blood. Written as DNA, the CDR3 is TGTGCCAGCAGCTTAGAACAGGGCTCATATGGCTACACCTTC. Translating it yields CASSLEQGSYGYTF.